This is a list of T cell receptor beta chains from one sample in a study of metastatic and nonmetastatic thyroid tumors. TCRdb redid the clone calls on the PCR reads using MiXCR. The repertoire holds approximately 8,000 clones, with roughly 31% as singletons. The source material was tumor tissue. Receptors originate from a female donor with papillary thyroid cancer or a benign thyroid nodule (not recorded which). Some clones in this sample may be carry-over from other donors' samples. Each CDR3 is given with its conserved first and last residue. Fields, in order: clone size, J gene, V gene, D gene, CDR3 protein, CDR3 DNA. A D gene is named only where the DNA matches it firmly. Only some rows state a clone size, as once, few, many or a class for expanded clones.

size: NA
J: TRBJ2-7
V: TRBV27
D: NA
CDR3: CASSPYEQGSYEQYF
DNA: TGTGCCAGCAGTCCATACGAACAGGGCTCCTACGAGCAGTACTTC

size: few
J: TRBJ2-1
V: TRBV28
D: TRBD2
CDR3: CASSLGSGKNNEQFF
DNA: TGTGCCAGCAGTTTGGGTAGCGGGAAGAACAATGAGCAGTTCTTC

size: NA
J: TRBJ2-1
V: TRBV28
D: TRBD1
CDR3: CASRFRDSSYNEQFF
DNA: TGTGCCAGCAGGTTCCGGGACAGCTCCTACAATGAGCAGTTCTTC

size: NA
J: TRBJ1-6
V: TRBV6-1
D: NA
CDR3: CASSAGPYNSPLHF
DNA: TGTGCCAGCAGCGCGGGGCCCTATAATTCACCCCTCCACTTT

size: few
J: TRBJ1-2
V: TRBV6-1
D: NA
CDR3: CASSERPTNYGYTF
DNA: TGTGCCAGCAGTGAACGACCGACTAACTATGGCTACACCTTC

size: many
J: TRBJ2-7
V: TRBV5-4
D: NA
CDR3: CASGNTHGTYEQYF
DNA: TGTGCCAGCGGCAACACCCATGGGACCTACGAGCAGTACTTC

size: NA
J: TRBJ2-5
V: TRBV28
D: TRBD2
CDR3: CASTLDSGRAETQYF
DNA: TGTGCCAGCACCCTTGATAGCGGGAGGGCGGAGACCCAGTACTTC

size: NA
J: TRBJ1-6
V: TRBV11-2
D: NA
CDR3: CASSLRRTALGSPLHF
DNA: TGTGCCAGCAGCTTAAGAAGGACGGCCTTAGGTTCACCCCTCCACTTT

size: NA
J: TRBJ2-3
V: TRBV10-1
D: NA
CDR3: CASSASDTDTQYF
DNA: TGCGCCAGCAGTGCTAGCGATACAGATACGCAGTATTTT

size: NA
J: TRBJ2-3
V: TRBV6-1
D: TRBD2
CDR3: CASIRTSGSIPDTQYF
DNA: TGTGCCAGCATTAGGACTAGCGGGAGCATTCCAGATACGCAGTATTTT

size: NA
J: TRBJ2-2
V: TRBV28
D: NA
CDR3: CASSLGFRRGRGQGELFF
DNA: TGTGCCAGCAGTTTAGGTTTCCGCAGGGGCCGGGGTCAAGGGGAGCTGTTTTTT